The 21 T cell receptor beta chains listed next were all sequenced from one sample in a study of shared clonotypes between healthy human individuals. Clones were sequenced by immunoSEQ multiplex PCR, and TCRdb holds only the in-frame ones, with some missing. Among about 330,000 clones, roughly 87% were seen once, and the ten largest hold around 15%. The sequenced sample consisted of memory CD8+ T cells sorted from blood. The subset: CD45RO+ cells pooled with CCR7-negative TemRA cells. The receptors here all came from a young man in good health.

The rearrangement uses TRBV6-5 and TRBJ2-1, with D perhaps matching TRBD1 (6 bases). Germline V gene sequence: CDR1 MNHEY, CDR2 SVGAGI. This CDR3 has 14 amino acids. With 6 bases removed from V and 2 bases from J, the gap between germline ends came to 11 bases. Here the CDR3 DNA reads TGTGCCAGCAGACAGGGTAGCCCCTACAATGAGCAGTTCTTC. Amino acids: CASRQGSPYNEQFF.

This rearrangement joins TRBV9 to TRBJ2-1; D gene unclear. This CDR3 has 13 amino acids. V lost 4 bases and J 4 bases, leaving 9 bases between the germline ends. Germline values: CDR1 SGDLS, CDR2 YYNGEE. CDR3 nucleotide sequence: TGTGCCAGCAGCATACAGATTTACAATGAGCAGTTCTTC. Amino acid sequence: CASSIQIYNEQFF.

The chain carries TRBV7-2 and TRBJ1-4, with 8 bases fitting TRBD1. From germline, CDR1 is SGHTA and CDR2 FQGNSA. The CDR3 spans 16 residues. V was clipped by 0 bases and J by 5 bases; unmatched bases: 5. The CDR3 protein is CASSLARDRKNEKLFF. In DNA form, the CDR3 reads TGTGCCAGCAGCTTAGCGCGGGACAGGAAAAATGAAAAACTGTTTTTT.

The J gene is TRBJ1-4, the V gene TRBV29-1; D not resolved. Germline CDR1 and CDR2: SQVTM and ANQGSEA. The V end lost 7 bases, the J end lost 8 bases, and 17 bases lay between the germline ends. The CDR3 is 13 amino acids. The CDR3 nucleotides are TGCAGCGCGCTAGCGGGAGTTGAAGAAAAACTGTTTTTT. It encodes CSALAGVEEKLFF.

Only a few counts were recorded for this clone. V is TRBV5-4 and J is TRBJ2-7; D is unresolved. There are 15 residues in the CDR3. In germline, CDR1 is SGHNT, CDR2 YYREEE (reference sequence). Trimming shortened V by 5 bases and J by 2 bases, and 17 bases separated the two germline ends. In DNA, the CDR3 is TGTGCCAGCAGTAACCCGACAATTGGAGCCTACGAGCAGTACTTC. Amino acids: CASSNPTIGAYEQYF.

The chain uses TRBV5-1 and TRBJ2-7; weak D call: TRBD2 (6 bases). Germline CDR1 and CDR2: SGHRS and YFSETQ. The length of the CDR3 is 13 residues. V dropped 0 bases and J dropped 3 bases, with 7 bases sitting between them. In nucleotides, the CDR3 is TGCGCCAGCAGCTTGGAGGAGGGCTACGAGCAGTACTTC. This codes for CASSLEEGYEQYF.

The chain recombines TRBV7-2 with TRBJ1-3; D is unclear. CDR3 length: 15 residues. Germline V gene sequence: CDR1 SGHTA, CDR2 FQGNSA. Trimming left V 3 bases short and J 2 bases short, with 11 bases between. The CDR3 here is CASSLGRLPGNTIYF. In DNA, the CDR3 is TGTGCCAGCAGCTTGGGCAGGTTACCTGGAAACACCATATATTTT.

This chain links TRBV9 with TRBJ2-1; 12 bases align to TRBD2. CDR3 size: 14 residues. After removal of 4 bases from V and 9 bases from J, the junction contained 5 bases not matched to a gene. Germline CDR1 SGDLS, CDR2 YYNGEE. The CDR3 reads CASSPSGGVVEQFF. Written as DNA, the CDR3 is TGTGCCAGCAGCCCTAGCGGGGGGGTCGTTGAGCAGTTCTTC. The variable domain in full, completed from reference TRBV9 and TRBJ2-1, reads DSGVTQTPKHLITATGQRVTLRCSPRSGDLSVYWYQQSLDQGLQFLIQYYNGEERAKGNILERFSAQQFPDLHSELNLSSLELGDSALYFCASSPSGGVVEQFFGPGTRLTVL.

This chain uses TRBV19 with TRBJ1-2; the D gene is possibly TRBD1 (6 bases). Germline V lookup: CDR1 LNHDA, CDR2 SQIVND (reference sequence). The CDR3 runs 13 residues. Trimming removed 3 bases from V and 5 bases from J, with 10 bases in between. The CDR3 DNA follows: TGTGCCAGTAGTATCAGGACAGATTATGGCTACACCTTC. Protein product: CASSIRTDYGYTF.

V and J are TRBV27 and TRBJ1-1, with D possibly TRBD1 on 5 matching bases. The germline V gene encodes CDR1 MNHEY and CDR2 SMNVEV (reference sequence). CDR3 length: 12 amino acids. Trimming removed 5 bases from V and 5 bases from J, with 9 bases in between. This chain's CDR3 is CASSEGMTEAFF. The CDR3 nucleotides read TGTGCCAGCAGTGAGGGGATGACTGAAGCTTTCTTT.

The chain has TRBV30 and TRBJ2-1; D not certain. The CDR3 runs to 14 residues. The germline V gene encodes CDR1 GTSNPN and CDR2 SVGIG (reference sequence). Deletions cut 0 bases from V and 7 bases from J, with 13 bases between. CDR3 loop: CAWSVSSWTNEQFF. For the CDR3, the DNA is TGTGCCTGGAGTGTATCGTCTTGGACGAATGAGCAGTTCTTC. Drawing the rest from reference TRBV30 and TRBJ2-1, the complete variable domain is SQTIHQWPATLVQPVGSPLSLECTVEGTSNPNLYWYRQAAGRGLQLLFYSVGIGQISSEVPQNLSASRPQDRQFILSSKKLLLSDSGFYLCAWSVSSWTNEQFFGPGTRLTVL.

V gene TRBV4-2 combines with J gene TRBJ1-5; D might be TRBD1 (6 bases). Germline CDR1 reads LGHNA; CDR2 reads YNFKEQ. The CDR3 sequence is 16 residues long. The ends were cut back, 4 bases at V and 5 bases at J, with 18 bases in the middle. The CDR3 DNA follows: TGTGCCAGCAGCCCCAGGGACACGGCGGTTGATCAGCCCCAGCATTTT. As protein: CASSPRDTAVDQPQHF.

The V and J genes are TRBV2 and TRBJ1-6; D may be TRBD1 (6 bases). This CDR3 contains 15 residues. The V gene lost 6 bases and the J gene lost 1 base, with 10 bases spanning the gap. The germline V gene has CDR1 SNHLY and CDR2 FYNNEI. CDR3 sequence (DNA): TGTGCCAGCAGCCCACAGGGTTCCTATAATTCACCCCTCCACTTT. Amino acid sequence: CASSPQGSYNSPLHF.

Only one count was recorded for this clone. The gene calls are TRBV29-1 and TRBJ1-1; D not certain. CDR1 is SQVTM, CDR2 ANQGSEA, per germline. CDR3 length: 14 residues. V lost 7 bases, J lost 4 bases, and 19 bases lay in between. The CDR3 protein is CSGEIAGSGTEAFF. The DNA of the CDR3 is TGCAGCGGTGAGATAGCCGGGAGTGGCACTGAAGCTTTCTTT.

V and J are TRBV7-9 and TRBJ2-7; D is uncertain. The CDR3 has 12 residues. Germline CDR1 reads SEHNR; CDR2 reads FQNEAQ (reference sequence). V was shortened by 5 bases and J by 3 bases, with 8 bases between the two germline ends. The CDR3 nucleotides are TGTGCCAGCAGCGGGGTCGTCTACGAGCAGTACTTC. This gives the protein CASSGVVYEQYF.

The chain uses TRBV6-5 and TRBJ1-1, with TRBD1 identical over 8 bases. CDR3 length: 16 residues. Unmatched junction bases numbered 4, after V lost 0 bases and J lost 1 base. Per germline, CDR1 MNHEY and CDR2 SVGAGI. The CDR3 DNA reads TGTGCCAGCAGTTACTCCCGGACAGGGTCGAACACTGAAGCTTTCTTT. Protein: CASSYSRTGSNTEAFF.

This chain connects TRBV27 to TRBJ2-6, with D possibly being TRBD1 or TRBD2 (6 bases each). Between the trimmed V and J ends, which lost 0 bases and 13 bases, there was a span of 10 bases. The CDR3 extends over 13 amino acids. Germline V lookup: CDR1 MNHEY, CDR2 SMNVEV (reference sequence). CDR3 coding DNA: TGTGCCAGCAGTTTATCGAGGGGGGAAGTCCTGACTTTC. Its translation is CASSLSRGEVLTF.

The rearrangement uses TRBV4-1 and TRBJ2-7; D uncertain. The CDR3 extends over 15 amino acids. The ends were cut back, 1 base at V and 3 bases at J, with 13 bases in the middle. Germline CDR1 reads MGHRA; CDR2 reads YSYEKL. The CDR3 spells CASSQGSYQDYEQYF. CDR3 DNA sequence: TGCGCCAGCAGCCAAGGCTCTTACCAAGACTACGAGCAGTACTTC.

The chain recombines TRBV6-1 with TRBJ1-2; unclear D gene. The CDR3 is made up of 12 amino acids. The germline V gene has CDR1 MNHNS and CDR2 SASEGT. The germline V and J ends were trimmed by 6 bases and 5 bases, with 10 bases remaining between them. The CDR3 spells CASRPTGYGYTF. In DNA, the CDR3 is TGTGCCAGCAGACCTACGGGTTATGGCTACACCTTC.

The chain recombines TRBV4-2 with TRBJ2-7; D unresolved. The germline V gene encodes CDR1 LGHNA and CDR2 YNFKEQ. The CDR3 loop spans 14 amino acids. Trimming took 1 base from V and 5 from J, leaving 12 bases between them. The CDR3 is CASSQGPDLDEQYF. The CDR3 DNA is TGTGCCAGCAGCCAAGGTCCTGACTTAGACGAGCAGTACTTC.

The chain has TRBV7-2 and TRBJ2-7; the D gene is possibly TRBD2 (6 bases). Trimming shortened V by 1 base and J by 0 bases, and 13 bases separated the two germline ends. From germline, CDR1 is SGHTA and CDR2 FQGNSA. The CDR3 length is 16 residues. CDR3 protein: CASSLGLEGYSYEQYF. Written as DNA, the CDR3 is TGTGCCAGCAGCTTAGGACTGGAGGGTTACTCCTACGAGCAGTACTTC.